This TCR beta chain was captured by sequencing in a study of blood T cell repertoires in COVID-19. Study information: COVID-19 samples from acute and convalescent phases originated in the United States, Italy and Spain. From T cells, B-cell-depleted T cells, or PBMCs came the material, which was cDNA or gDNA.

This clone was counted a few times. Original data processing: From reference gene primer amplification, estimates of nucleated cell counts were derived. TCRdb's table, derived via immunoSEQ multiplex PCR, lists solely in-frame clones and lacks some. Clonal size and the V and J genes are those of that table, whereas D and trimming came from the DNA. The top ten clones hold about 1.5% of a sample with over 400,000 clones, around 86% of them seen once. V lost 5 bases and J 4 bases, leaving 14 bases between the germline ends. Germline CDR1 and CDR2: MNHEY and SVGAGI. CDR3 size: 14 residues. The sequenced sample consisted of peripheral blood. The sequence derives from a woman aged 30 to 39 with active or convalescent COVID-19. The genes are TRBV6-5 and TRBJ1-2, with no clear D. The CDR3 nucleotides read TGTGCCAGCAGTAGGCGGGGTCTCAGCTATGGCTACACCTTC. Its protein is CASSRRGLSYGYTF.